The 23 T cell receptor beta chains given below trace back to one sample, sequenced in a study of T cells in Graves' hyperthyroidism and ophthalmopathy. RNA transcripts served as the template for amplifying TCR beta CDR3 regions. Primed by the HTBI set, a first-round RT-PCR was run on the TCR CDR3. A single record per CDR3 protein comes from TCRdb applying MiXCR to the multiplex PCR reads. The profile shows nearly 600,000 distinct CDR3 sequences, approximately 15% of them singletons. Sequenced: blood. These receptors originate from a woman aged 25 to 39 with Graves' hyperthyroidism that later progressed to Graves' ophthalmopathy.

This clonotype was recorded at least ten times. The rearrangement links TRBV29-1 to TRBJ2-3; D uncertain. Trimming removed 5 bases at V and 8 bases at J, with 20 bases between. From germline, CDR1 is SQVTM and CDR2 ANQGSEA. This CDR3 region has 14 residues. As DNA, the CDR3 is TGCAGCGTTTGGACGGGTCTCGGGTCAGTTACGCAGTATTTT. Amino acid sequence: CSVWTGLGSVTQYF.

This clonotype appeared many times. The chain combines TRBV6-1 with TRBJ1-5; possible D gene TRBD1, 5 bases. The CDR3 length is 14 residues. The V end was cut by 6 bases, the J end by 7 bases, with 16 bases between. In germline, CDR1 is MNHNS, CDR2 SASEGT. The CDR3 DNA is TGTGCCAGCAGCAATGACGGGGGTGGCCAGCCCCAGCATTTT. This gives the protein CASSNDGGGQPQHF.

This clonotype was detected a few times. The chain combines TRBV20-1 with TRBJ2-1, with 7 bases that match TRBD2. The V gene's germline CDR1 is DFQATT and CDR2 SNEGSKA (reference sequence). V was clipped by 3 bases and J by 6 bases; unmatched bases: 5. CDR3 length equals 13 residues. In DNA, the CDR3 is TGCAGTGCTAGGGGAGGGCAATTCAATGAGCAGTTCTTC. The encoded protein is CSARGGQFNEQFF.

This clonotype came up a few times. The chain carries TRBV29-1 and TRBJ1-1, with 10 bases lining up with TRBD1. The CDR3 loop spans 13 amino acids. Per the germline V gene, CDR1 is SQVTM and CDR2 is ANQGSEA. The V and J ends lost 7 bases and 7 bases, in that order; junction bases with no gene match: 9. CDR3 sequence: CSAVEDRGGEAFF. The CDR3, as DNA: TGCAGCGCAGTTGAGGACAGGGGGGGTGAAGCTTTCTTT.

This clonotype was counted ten times or more. The chain uses TRBV30 and TRBJ2-2; no clear D gene. From germline, CDR1 is GTSNPN and CDR2 SVGIG (reference sequence). The CDR3 spans 12 residues. V lost 2 bases to trimming and J lost 6 bases, with 7 bases between them. The DNA of the CDR3 is TGTGCCTGGAGTTGGGCTGCCGGGGAGCTGTTTTTT. Translation gives CAWSWAAGELFF.

This clonotype was seen repeatedly, ten times or more. This chain links TRBV2 with TRBJ2-2; 12 bases line up with TRBD2. This CDR3 region has 15 residues. V shed 7 bases and J 1 base; nucleotides not matched to a gene: 1. Per germline, CDR1 SNHLY and CDR2 FYNNEI. CDR3 nucleotides: TGTGCCAGCACGGGACTAGCGGGGAACACCGGGGAGCTGTTTTTT. Protein: CASTGLAGNTGELFF.

This clonotype was recorded at least ten times. This rearrangement joins TRBV6-2 or TRBV6-3 to TRBJ2-5; D is possibly TRBD1 (6 bases). Trimming cost V 0 bases and J 0 bases, with 11 bases left between them. The CDR3 runs 16 residues. Germline V gives CDR1 MNHEY, CDR2 SVGEGT. The CDR3 DNA follows: TGTGCCAGCAGTTACTCGCCACAGGGCGACCAAGAGACCCAGTACTTC. This translates into CASSYSPQGDQETQYF.

The CDR3 spells CASSLIGLDEQYF. DNA for the CDR3: TGTGCCAGCAGCTTAATAGGGTTGGACGAGCAGTACTTC. The rearrangement links TRBV7-9 to TRBJ2-7; D is ambiguous. The CDR3 has 13 amino acids. Trimming took off 2 bases at V and 5 bases at J, with 10 bases between the two ends. Germline V gives CDR1 SEHNR, CDR2 FQNEAQ (reference sequence).

The chain employs TRBV6-2 or TRBV6-3 and TRBJ2-7; TRBD2 is a possible D gene (6 bases). The germline V gene encodes CDR1 MNHEY and CDR2 SVGEGT. Between the trimmed V and J ends, which lost 6 bases and 0 bases, there was a span of 12 bases. The CDR3 totals 14 residues. CDR3 region: CASRRDFSSYEQYF. The DNA of the CDR3 is TGTGCCAGCAGGCGGGACTTCAGCTCCTACGAGCAGTACTTC.

CDR3 in DNA: TGTGCCACCAGTGATCCCTACCCAGGACAGGGGGGAGGAAACACCATATATTTT. Translation: CATSDPYPGQGGGNTIYF. This chain joins TRBV24-1 and TRBJ1-3; 10 nucleotides match TRBD1. The CDR3 runs to 18 residues. J was trimmed by 4 bases and V by 3 bases; bases with no gene match: 11. The germline V gene encodes CDR1 KGHDR and CDR2 SFDVKD.

The chain carries TRBV6-2 or TRBV6-3 and TRBJ2-7; TRBD2 agrees at 8 bases. Germline CDR1 MNHEY, CDR2 SVGEGT. Germline trimming cut 10 bases from V and 4 bases from J; bases unmatched to any gene: 18. The CDR3 spans 16 residues. The CDR3 nucleotides read TGTGCCACTCTAACATGGCGGAGCGGGAGTTCATACGAGCAGTACTTC. Protein sequence: CATLTWRSGSSYEQYF.

About this clonotype itself: A read error may explain this, as a much larger clone is one base away. The chain is built from TRBV30 and TRBJ1-1, with 8 positions matching TRBD1. The CDR3 has 13 amino acids. Germline V lookup: CDR1 GTSNPN, CDR2 SVGIG (reference sequence). The CDR3 protein is CARSVQGETEAFF. In DNA, the CDR3 is TGTGCCCGGAGTGTACAGGGGGAAACTGAAGCTTTCTTT.

The CDR3 reads CASRQFSGKEQYF. CDR3 sequence (DNA): TGTGCCAGCAGACAATTTAGCGGGAAGGAGCAGTACTTC. The chain joins TRBV6-1 to TRBJ2-7; TRBD2 aligns across 8 bases. The germline V gene has CDR1 MNHNS and CDR2 SASEGT. The CDR3 has 13 amino acids. Trimming at V came to 6 bases and at J to 7 bases, leaving 8 bases not matched to a gene.

The V call is TRBV3-1, the J call TRBJ2-1; D uncertain. This CDR3 region has 15 residues. The germline V gene encodes CDR1 LGHDT and CDR2 YNNKEL (reference sequence). Trimming pared 3 bases from V and 0 bases from J, leaving 9 bases between. CDR3 region: CASSHGGSSYNEQFF. CDR3 in DNA: TGTGCCAGCAGCCACGGCGGAAGCTCCTACAATGAGCAGTTCTTC.

This clonotype was counted a few times. The genes are TRBV20-1 and TRBJ2-7, with 8 bases identical to TRBD2. V lost 0 bases and J lost 0; bases outside the gene matches: 10. Germline V CDR1 and CDR2: DFQATT, SNEGSKA (reference sequence). The length of the CDR3 is 17 residues. The CDR3 region is CSARDGLAGHLSYEQYF. The CDR3 DNA is TGCAGTGCTAGAGACGGCCTAGCGGGCCACCTCTCCTACGAGCAGTACTTC.

The J gene is TRBJ2-2, the V gene TRBV13; unclear D gene. The length of the CDR3 is 18 residues. CDR1 is PRHDT, CDR2 FYEKMQ, per germline (reference sequence). With 0 bases removed from V and 5 bases from J, the gap between germline ends came to 19 bases. DNA of the CDR3: TGTGCCAGCAGCTTAGGGTGGATCGGCGGCGCAGAGACCGGGGAGCTGTTTTTT. It is translated as CASSLGWIGGAETGELFF.

Concerning this clonotype: Mismatch with germline at one junction end may stem from a read error. The chain combines TRBV3-1 with TRBJ2-4, with 12 bases matching TRBD2. CDR1 and CDR2 (germline): LGHDT, YNNKEL (reference sequence). The CDR3 covers 15 residues. CDR3 sequence (DNA): TGTGCCAGCAGCCAAGGGACTAGCGGGAAAAACATTCTGTACTTC. Its translation is CASSQGTSGKNILYF.

This clonotype was counted a few times. The chain has TRBV6-2 or TRBV6-3 and TRBJ2-6; D gene unclear. From germline, CDR1 is MNHEY and CDR2 SVGEGT. V lost 3 bases and J lost 16, with 10 bases in between. The CDR3 is 11 residues long. The CDR3 DNA reads as TGTGCCAGCAGTTATGAAGGGTGGCTGACTTTC. It translates to CASSYEGWLTF.

The rearrangement uses TRBV4-3 and TRBJ2-1; 7 nucleotides match TRBD2. The CDR3 is 14 residues long. Germline CDR1 is LGHNA and CDR2 is YSLEER. The ends lost 4 bases at V and 9 bases at J; junction bases unmatched: 9. The CDR3 reads CASSPRAGEGEQFF. The CDR3 DNA follows: TGCGCCAGCAGCCCTCGGGCGGGAGAGGGTGAGCAGTTCTTC.

Concerning this clonotype: A much larger clone differs from this one at a single base, so this may be a read error. This chain uses TRBV5-1 with TRBJ2-1; D remains ambiguous. Between the trimmed V and J ends, which lost 6 bases and 5 bases, there was a span of 18 bases. This CDR3 region has 15 residues. Germline values: CDR1 SGHRS, CDR2 YFSETQ. The CDR3 region is CASTVDHREDNEQFF. The DNA of the CDR3 is TGCGCCAGCACGGTGGACCACCGTGAGGACAATGAGCAGTTCTTC.

The chain employs TRBV6-1 and TRBJ1-2; D not resolved. The CDR3 length is 10 residues. CDR1 and CDR2 (germline): MNHNS, SASEGT. V shed 10 bases and J shed 8 bases, with 11 bases lying between them. The CDR3 DNA follows: TGTGCCAAATCAGGTTACGGCTACACCTTC. Translated: CAKSGYGYTF.

This clonotype has a count of ten or more. This rearrangement joins TRBV25-1 to TRBJ2-5, with 9 bases aligning to TRBD1. Germline V lookup: CDR1 MGHDK, CDR2 SYGVNS. The CDR3 runs to 15 residues. Trimming at V came to 2 bases and at J to 5 bases, leaving 6 bases not matched to a gene. In nucleotides, the CDR3 is TGTGCCAGCAGTGAACAGACAGGGGGAGGGGAGACCCAGTACTTC. Translated, it gives CASSEQTGGGETQYF.

CDR3 DNA: TGCAGCGTGGACGGGACAGGGATGACTGAAGCTTTCTTT. Protein: CSVDGTGMTEAFF. The V call is TRBV29-1, the J call TRBJ1-1, with TRBD1 matching over 9 bases. V lost 6 bases and J lost 5; bases outside the gene matches: 7. CDR3 length: 13 residues. Germline V gives CDR1 SQVTM, CDR2 ANQGSEA. Looking up the rest from reference TRBV29-1 and TRBJ1-1 gives the full variable domain: SAVISQKPSRDICQRGTSLTIQCQVDSQVTMMFWYRQQPGQSLTLIATANQGSEATYESGFVIDKFPISRPNLTFSTLTVSNMSPEDSSIYLCSVDGTGMTEAFFGQGTRLTVV.